This paragraph covers one TCR beta chain sequence. One end of the junction fails to match germline, which may point to a read error. What was amplified from RNA transcripts were TCR beta CDR3 regions. HTBI primers drove first-round RT-PCR of the TCR CDR3. MiXCR, run by TCRdb on the multiplex PCR reads, gives a single entry per CDR3 protein. The table shows approximately 590,000 distinct CDR3 sequences, with more than 45% occurring only once. The data stem from a study of T cells in Graves' hyperthyroidism and ophthalmopathy. When ophthalmopathy did not progress within 18 months, Graves' hyperthyroidism was considered stable. CDR3 length: 16 residues. CDR1 SEHNR and CDR2 FQNEAQ come from the germline V gene (reference sequence).

The V and J genes are TRBV7-9 and TRBJ1-5; maybe TRBD1 (5 bases). This sequence was found in a young woman with Graves' hyperthyroidism. Sequenced input: peripheral blood or thyroid tissue (not recorded which). The DNA for the CDR3 is TGCGCCAGCAGCTCGTTAACAGGCGCAGGTCTTCAGCCCCAGCATTTT. The encoded protein is CASSSLTGAGLQPQHF.